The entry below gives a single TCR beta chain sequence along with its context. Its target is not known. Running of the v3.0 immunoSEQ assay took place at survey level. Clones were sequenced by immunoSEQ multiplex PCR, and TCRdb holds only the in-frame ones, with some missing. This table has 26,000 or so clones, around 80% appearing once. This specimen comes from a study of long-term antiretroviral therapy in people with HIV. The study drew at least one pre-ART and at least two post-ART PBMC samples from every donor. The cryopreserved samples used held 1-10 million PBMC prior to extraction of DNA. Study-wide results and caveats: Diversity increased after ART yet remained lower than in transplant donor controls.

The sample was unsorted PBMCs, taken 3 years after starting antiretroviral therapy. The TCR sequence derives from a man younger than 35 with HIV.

The CDR3 sequence is CASSPPKTGTNTEAFF. CDR3 coding DNA: TGTGCCAGCAGCCCGCCTAAGACGGGCACGAACACTGAAGCTTTCTTT. This chain uses TRBV9 with TRBJ1-1; D call uncertain. The CDR3 is made up of 16 amino acids. Trimming removed 4 bases at V and 1 base at J, with 17 bases between. Germline V gene sequence: CDR1 SGDLS, CDR2 YYNGEE.